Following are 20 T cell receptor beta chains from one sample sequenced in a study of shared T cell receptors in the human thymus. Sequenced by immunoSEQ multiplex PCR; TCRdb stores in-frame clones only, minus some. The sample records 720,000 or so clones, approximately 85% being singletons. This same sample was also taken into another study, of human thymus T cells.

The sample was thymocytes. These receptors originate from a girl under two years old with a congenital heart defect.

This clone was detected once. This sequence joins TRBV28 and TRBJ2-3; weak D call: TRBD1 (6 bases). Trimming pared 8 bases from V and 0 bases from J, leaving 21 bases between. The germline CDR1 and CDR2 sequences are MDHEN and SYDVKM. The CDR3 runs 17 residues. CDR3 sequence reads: CASFYSRTASSTDTQYF. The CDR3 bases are TGTGCCAGCTTTTATTCACGGACAGCTTCTAGCACAGATACGCAGTATTTT.

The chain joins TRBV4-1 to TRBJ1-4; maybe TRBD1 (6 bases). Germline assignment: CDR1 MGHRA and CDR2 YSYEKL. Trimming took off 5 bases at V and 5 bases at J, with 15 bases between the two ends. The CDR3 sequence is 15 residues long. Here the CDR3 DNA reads TGCGCCAGCAGCAGTAACAGGGTTTGGAATGAAAAACTGTTTTTT. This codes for CASSSNRVWNEKLFF.

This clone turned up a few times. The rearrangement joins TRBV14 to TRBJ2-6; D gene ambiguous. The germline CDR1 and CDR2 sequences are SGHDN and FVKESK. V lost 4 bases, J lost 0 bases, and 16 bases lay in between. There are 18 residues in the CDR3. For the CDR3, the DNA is TGTGCCAGCAGCCTCGTGTACGACAAGTACTCTGGGGCCAACGTCCTGACTTTC. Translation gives CASSLVYDKYSGANVLTF.

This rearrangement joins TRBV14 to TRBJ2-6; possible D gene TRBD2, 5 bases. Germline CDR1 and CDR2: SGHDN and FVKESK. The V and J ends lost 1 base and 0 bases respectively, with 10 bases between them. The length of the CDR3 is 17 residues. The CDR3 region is CASSQVEEISGANVLTF. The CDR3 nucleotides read TGTGCCAGCAGCCAAGTGGAGGAAATCTCTGGGGCCAACGTCCTGACTTTC.

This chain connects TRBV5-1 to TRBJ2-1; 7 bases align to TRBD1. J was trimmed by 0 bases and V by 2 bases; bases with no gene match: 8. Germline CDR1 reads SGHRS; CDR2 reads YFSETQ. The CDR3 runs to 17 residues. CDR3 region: CASSLGRTGVSYNEQFF. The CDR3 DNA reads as TGCGCCAGCAGCTTAGGCCGGACAGGAGTCTCCTACAATGAGCAGTTCTTC.

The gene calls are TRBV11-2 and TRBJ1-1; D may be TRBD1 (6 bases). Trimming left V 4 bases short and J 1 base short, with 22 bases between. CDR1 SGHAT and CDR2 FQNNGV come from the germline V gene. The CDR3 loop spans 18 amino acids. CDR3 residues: CASSSLWGHSLWNTEAFF. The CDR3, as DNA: TGTGCCAGCAGCTCGCTGTGGGGACACTCTCTCTGGAACACTGAAGCTTTCTTT.

CDR3 coding DNA: TGTGCCAGCAGTTATCGCCGAGGCACAGATACGCAGTATTTT. This sequence encodes CASSYRRGTDTQYF. This chain links TRBV6-5 with TRBJ2-3; no definite D call. CDR1 and CDR2 (germline): MNHEY, SVGAGI. The V end was cut by 3 bases, the J end by 1 base, with 8 bases between. The CDR3 has 14 residues.

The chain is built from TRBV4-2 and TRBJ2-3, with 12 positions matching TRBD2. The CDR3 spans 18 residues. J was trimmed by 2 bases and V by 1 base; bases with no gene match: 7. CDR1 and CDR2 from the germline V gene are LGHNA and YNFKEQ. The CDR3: CASSQGLAGAFYTDTQYF. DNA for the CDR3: TGTGCCAGCAGCCAAGGACTAGCGGGGGCCTTTTACACAGATACGCAGTATTTT.

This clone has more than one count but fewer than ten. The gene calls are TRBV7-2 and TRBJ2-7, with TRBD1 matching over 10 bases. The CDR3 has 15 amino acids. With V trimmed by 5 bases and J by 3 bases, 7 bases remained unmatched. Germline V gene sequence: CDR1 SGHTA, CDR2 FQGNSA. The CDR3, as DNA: TGTGCCAGCAGCCAAGGACAGGGGGGATTCTACGAGCAGTACTTC. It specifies CASSQGQGGFYEQYF.

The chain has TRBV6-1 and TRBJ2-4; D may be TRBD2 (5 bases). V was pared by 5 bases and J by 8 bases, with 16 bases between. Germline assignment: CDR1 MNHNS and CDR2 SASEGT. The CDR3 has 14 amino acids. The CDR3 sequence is CASSPRTCPDIQYF. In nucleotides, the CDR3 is TGTGCCAGCAGTCCAAGGACTTGCCCGGACATTCAGTACTTC.

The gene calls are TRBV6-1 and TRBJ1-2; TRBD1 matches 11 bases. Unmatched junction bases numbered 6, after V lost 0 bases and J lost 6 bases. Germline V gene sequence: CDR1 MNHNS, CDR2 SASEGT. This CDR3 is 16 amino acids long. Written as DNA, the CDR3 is TGTGCCAGCAGTGAAGCTCGGACAGGGGGCCCCCATGGCTACACCTTC. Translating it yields CASSEARTGGPHGYTF.

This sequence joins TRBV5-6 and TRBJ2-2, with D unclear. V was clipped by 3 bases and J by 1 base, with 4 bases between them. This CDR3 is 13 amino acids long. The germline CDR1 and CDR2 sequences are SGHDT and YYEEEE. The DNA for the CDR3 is TGTGCCAGCAGCTCCAGGAACACCGGGGAGCTGTTTTTT. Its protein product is CASSSRNTGELFF.

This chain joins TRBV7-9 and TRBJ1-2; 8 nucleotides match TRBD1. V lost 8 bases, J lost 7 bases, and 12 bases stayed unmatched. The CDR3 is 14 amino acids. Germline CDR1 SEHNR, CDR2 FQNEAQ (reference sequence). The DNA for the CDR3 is TGTGCCAGCGGAAATGGGACAGGCCTTCGTGGCTACACCTTC. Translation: CASGNGTGLRGYTF.

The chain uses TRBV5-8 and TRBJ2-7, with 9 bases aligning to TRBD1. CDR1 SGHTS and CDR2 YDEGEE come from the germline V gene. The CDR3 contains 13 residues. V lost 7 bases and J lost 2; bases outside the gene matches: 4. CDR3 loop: CASSWDRAYEQYF. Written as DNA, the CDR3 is TGTGCCAGCTCCTGGGACAGGGCCTACGAGCAGTACTTC.

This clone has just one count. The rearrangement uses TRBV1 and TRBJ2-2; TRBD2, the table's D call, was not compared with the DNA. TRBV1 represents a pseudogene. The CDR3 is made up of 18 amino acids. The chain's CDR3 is CTSSQPTSGGPNTGELFF. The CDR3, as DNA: TGCACCAGCAGCCAGCCAACTAGCGGGGGGCCGAACACCGGGGAGCTGTTTTTT.

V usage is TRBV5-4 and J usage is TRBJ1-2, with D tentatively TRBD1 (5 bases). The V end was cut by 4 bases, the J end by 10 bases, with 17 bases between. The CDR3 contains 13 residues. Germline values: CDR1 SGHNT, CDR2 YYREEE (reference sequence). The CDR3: CASSRRGGVAYTF. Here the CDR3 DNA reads TGTGCCAGCAGCCGCCGGGGGGGAGTTGCCTACACCTTC.

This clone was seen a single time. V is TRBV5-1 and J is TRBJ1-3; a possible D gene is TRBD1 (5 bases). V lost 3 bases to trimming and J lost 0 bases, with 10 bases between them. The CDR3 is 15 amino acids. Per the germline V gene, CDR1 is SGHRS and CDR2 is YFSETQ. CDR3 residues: CASSSGDYSGNTIYF. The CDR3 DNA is TGCGCCAGCAGCTCGGGGGACTACTCTGGAAACACCATATATTTT.

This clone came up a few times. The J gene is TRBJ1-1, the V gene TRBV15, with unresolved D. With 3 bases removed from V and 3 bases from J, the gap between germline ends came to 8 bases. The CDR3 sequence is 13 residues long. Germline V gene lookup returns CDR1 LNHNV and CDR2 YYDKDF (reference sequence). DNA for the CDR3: TGTGCCACCAGCAGGGGTAGCGACACTGAAGCTTTCTTT. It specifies CATSRGSDTEAFF.

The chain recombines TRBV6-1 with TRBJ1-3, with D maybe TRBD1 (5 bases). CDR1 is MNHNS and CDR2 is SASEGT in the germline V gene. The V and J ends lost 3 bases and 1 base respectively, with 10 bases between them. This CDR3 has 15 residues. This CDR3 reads CASSDTGTSGNTIYF. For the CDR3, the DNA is TGTGCCAGCAGTGACACGGGGACTTCTGGAAACACCATATATTTT.

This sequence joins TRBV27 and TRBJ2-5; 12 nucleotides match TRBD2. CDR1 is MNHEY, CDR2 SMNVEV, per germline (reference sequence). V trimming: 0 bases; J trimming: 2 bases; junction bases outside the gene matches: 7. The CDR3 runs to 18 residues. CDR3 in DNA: TGTGCCAGCAGTTTATCGTGGCTAGCGGGGGGGAATCAAGAGACCCAGTACTTC. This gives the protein CASSLSWLAGGNQETQYF.